The clone carrying this T cell receptor beta chain was detected ten times or more. Its target is not known. The sample comes from a study of human T cells and chemical hapten exposure. Looking at the study overall: TCR yields differed between samples (mainly from small differences in pooled library volume).

Germline CDR1 SQVTM, CDR2 ANQGSEA. There are 14 residues in the CDR3. Trimming shortened V by 7 bases and J by 0 bases, and 13 bases separated the two germline ends. As for time point: pre-sensitization, week 0. Documented treatment: therapeutic diphenylcyclopropenone sensitization with weekly scalp DPC. The starting material, unfractionated whole blood, was used for total RNA extraction. Via MiXCR, TCRdb re-called the RACE reads, giving one row per CDR3 protein. The sample has over 300,000 distinct CDR3 sequences; more than 4.5% are singletons. Study results and caveats: Expanded TCR sets contained significantly more large CDR3 similarity clusters than controls.

The receptor comes from a woman aged 45 to 65 with alopecia areata. Some clones in this sample may be carry-over from other donors' samples. The chain joins TRBV29-1 to TRBJ2-1; possible D gene TRBD2, 5 bases. The material was whole blood, obtained in connection with sensitization to the hapten diphenylcyclopropenone (DPC). The CDR3 nucleotides are TGCAGCGGCCGGAGAGGGAGCTCCTACAATGAGCAGTTCTTC. It translates to CSGRRGSSYNEQFF.